One T cell receptor beta chain is described in this entry. Its antigen is currently unknown. The record originates from a study of Ad26.COV2.S vaccination and SARS-CoV-2 variants. At the level of the study: Intramuscular Ad26.COV2.S at 5x10^10 or 1x10^11 viral particles. Study-wide findings and caveats: Those who received the vaccine showed greater spike-specific TCR breadth than those given placebo.

This CDR3 comprises 17 residues. Unmatched junction bases numbered 12, after V lost 5 bases and J lost 4 bases. The germline CDR1 and CDR2 sequences are KGHSH and LQKENI. The data were produced by immunoSEQ multiplex PCR, yet TCRdb's version contains in-frame clones alone and is incomplete. The table lists over 400,000 clones, 92% of them singletons, with around 1.7% in the top ten. Treatment specified: 19 received Ad26.COV2.S at low or high dose, single or two shots; roughly five received placebo; per-sample allocation not given. The study sampled participants on day 63 after the first vaccine or placebo injection. A Boston adult aged 18-55 years was the donor.

The chain is built from TRBV18 and TRBJ2-1; 9 bases fit TRBD2. The receptor was isolated from a person aged 18-60 years who received the Ad26.COV2.S COVID-19 vaccine or a placebo. Sequencing was performed on peripheral blood, taken in a trial of Ad26.COV2.S vaccine versus placebo. The DNA for the CDR3 is TGTGCCAGCTCATGGGCGGCTAGCGGGGCCCGATACAATGAGCAGTTCTTC. Translating gives CASSWAASGARYNEQFF.